The 8 T cell receptor beta chains presented below share a single source sample, sequenced in a study of blood T cells in healthy people across ages. Primed by a sample-barcoded 5' primer and a J-beta primer mix, a second PCR proceeded for about 6 to 11 cycles. TCRdb used MiXCR to reprocess the 5' RACE reads, holding one entry per CDR3 protein. Counted here are about 720,000 distinct CDR3 sequences, roughly 25% occurring once; the ten biggest clones make up more than 3%. These data also featured in a second study, about T cells of mothers and their children.

Specimen: blood. These receptors all stem from a boy aged 5-17 years in good health.

This rearrangement joins TRBV12-5 to TRBJ2-5; TRBD1 matches 7 bases. The CDR3 contains 16 residues. The J segment lost 3 bases and the V segment lost 0 bases, leaving 7 bases of the junction unmatched. The V gene's germline CDR1 is LGHNT and CDR2 FRNRAP. CDR3 bases: TGTGCTAGTGGTTTGGTAGGACAGGTGGGGGAAGAGACCCAGTACTTC. Encoded protein: CASGLVGQVGEETQYF.

There are a few counts of this clonotype. The chain employs TRBV14 and TRBJ2-2, with D unclear. V lost 8 bases, J lost 2 bases, and 12 bases lay in between. The CDR3 has 14 residues. Germline V gene data show CDR1 as SGHDN and CDR2 as FVKESK. CDR3 nucleotides: TGTGCCAGCGGACCCAATCAAAACACCGGGGAGCTGTTTTTT. Protein sequence: CASGPNQNTGELFF.

The chain is built from TRBV5-1 and TRBJ2-7, with D perhaps matching TRBD2 (6 bases). The CDR3 runs 17 residues. CDR1 is SGHRS, CDR2 YFSETQ, per germline. The V and J ends lost 2 bases and 0 bases respectively, with 18 bases between them. CDR3: CASSFLSGGIVSYEQYF. In nucleotides, the CDR3 is TGCGCCAGCAGCTTTTTATCGGGCGGGATCGTCTCCTACGAGCAGTACTTC.

There are a few counts of this clonotype. The chain is built from TRBV15 and TRBJ1-1, with 9 bases identical to TRBD1. CDR3 length: 16 residues. Trimming removed 3 bases from V and 11 bases from J; junction bases left unmatched: 16. Germline CDR1 and CDR2: LNHNV and YYDKDF (reference sequence). The CDR3 DNA is TGTGCCACCAGCAGGCCTAGGACAGGGGTAAAAGTGGATGCTTTCTTT. It is translated as CATSRPRTGVKVDAFF.

The V call is TRBV6-4, the J call TRBJ2-3, with D perhaps being TRBD1 or TRBD2 (5 bases each). With 3 bases removed from V and 2 bases from J, the gap between germline ends came to 12 bases. The CDR3 totals 15 residues. The germline CDR1 and CDR2 sequences are MRHNA and SNTAGT. Here the CDR3 reads CASSEAPGHTDTQYF. The CDR3, as DNA: TGTGCCAGCAGTGAAGCGCCGGGGCACACAGATACGCAGTATTTT.

This clonotype was observed a handful of times. The chain joins TRBV28 to TRBJ2-7, with 8 bases identical to TRBD1. Looked up from germline, CDR1 is MDHEN and CDR2 is SYDVKM. The CDR3 is 15 amino acids. J was trimmed by 9 bases and V by 3 bases; bases with no gene match: 13. The CDR3 coding sequence is TGTGCCAGCAGTTTCGGGCAGGGGGCGATCATCTGGCAGTACTTC. Its protein product is CASSFGQGAIIWQYF.

This clonotype showed up just a few times. This rearrangement joins TRBV2 to TRBJ2-1; the match to TRBD2 covers 10 bases. Trimming cost V 10 bases and J 1 base; bases outside gene matches: 7. Germline V lookup: CDR1 SNHLY, CDR2 FYNNEI. The CDR3 has 15 amino acids. In DNA, the CDR3 is TGTGCCATACCAGCGGGAGGGGGATCCTACAATGAGCAGTTCTTC. This codes for CAIPAGGGSYNEQFF.

The chain employs TRBV2 and TRBJ2-3, with D possibly TRBD2 on 5 matching bases. Germline V gene data show CDR1 as SNHLY and CDR2 as FYNNEI. Trimming took off 8 bases at V and 2 bases at J, with 14 bases between the two ends. The CDR3 is 14 amino acids. This CDR3 is CASGGLSPTDTQYF. CDR3 in DNA: TGTGCCAGCGGAGGACTTTCCCCCACAGATACGCAGTATTTT.